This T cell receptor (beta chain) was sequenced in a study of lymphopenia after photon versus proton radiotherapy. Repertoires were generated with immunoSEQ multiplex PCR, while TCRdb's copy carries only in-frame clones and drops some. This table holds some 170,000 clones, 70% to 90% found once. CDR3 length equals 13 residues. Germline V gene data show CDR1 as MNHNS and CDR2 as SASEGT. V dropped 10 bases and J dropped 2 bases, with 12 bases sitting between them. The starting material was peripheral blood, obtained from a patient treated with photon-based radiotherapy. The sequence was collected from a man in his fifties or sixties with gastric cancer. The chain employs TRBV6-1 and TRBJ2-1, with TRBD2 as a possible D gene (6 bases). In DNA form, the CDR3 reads TGTGCCACCTTAGCGGTTGCCTACAATGAGCAGTTCTTC. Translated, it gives CATLAVAYNEQFF.